What follows are 3 T cell receptor beta chains derived from one specimen sequenced in a study of blood T cell repertoires in COVID-19. Method: immunoSEQ multiplex PCR; TCRdb's copy keeps in-frame clones and lacks some. The sample has about 270,000 clones, roughly 85% seen once. The specimen sequenced was peripheral blood. The receptor set was obtained from a young woman with acute or convalescent COVID-19.

The CDR3 sequence: CASSRNTEAFF. The CDR3 DNA reads as TGTGCCAGCAGCCGGAACACTGAAGCTTTCTTT. This chain connects TRBV28 to TRBJ1-1, with D unresolved. V lost 6 bases and J lost 1, with 3 bases in between. Germline V gene lookup returns CDR1 MDHEN and CDR2 SYDVKM. CDR3 length equals 11 residues.

The chain couples TRBV11-2 to TRBJ1-4, with TRBD1 matching 7 bases. CDR1 and CDR2 (germline): SGHAT, FQNNGV. This CDR3 is built from 15 residues. The V gene end was trimmed by 5 bases and the J gene end by 6 bases; junction bases not matched to a gene: 9. The CDR3 protein is CASSQPGQTYEKLFF. CDR3 nucleotides: TGTGCCAGCAGCCAACCGGGACAGACCTATGAAAAACTGTTTTTT.

This chain joins TRBV7-8 and TRBJ2-5, with D hard to call. Germline CDR1 reads SGHVS; CDR2 reads FQNEAQ. V was pared by 6 bases and J by 5 bases, with 19 bases between. This CDR3 has 15 amino acids. In DNA form, the CDR3 reads TGTGCCAGCAGGGTGGTGCCGACAATCTTGGAGACCCAGTACTTC. It specifies CASRVVPTILETQYF.